This T cell receptor beta chain was documented in a study of shared clonotypes between healthy human individuals. Notes on the study in general: Clonotypes that were shared across four donors made up around 5% of naive CD4 clonotypes. The four-donor shared clonotypes exceeded non-shared clonotypes in generation probability, with non-shared ones scoring lower.

Naive CD8 cells, CD45RO-negative and positively selected for CCR7, excluded terminally differentiated effector memory CD45RA+ cells. The sorted-subset replicate PCRs were given 150 to 250 ng DNA, which is tens of thousands of T cell genomes. Only in-frame clones appear in the TCRdb table, and some are missing; sequencing was by immunoSEQ multiplex PCR. The table has about 2.2 million clones, about 94% seen once. Worth noting for this clone: The antigen is not known. The same CDR3 arises from other DNA sequences in this sample as well.

V was pared by 6 bases and J by 4 bases, with 3 bases of the junction left unmatched. This CDR3 region has 13 residues. The germline V gene has CDR1 MNHEY and CDR2 SVGAGI. The receptor was isolated from a man aged 18 to 30 in good health. Some clones in this sample may be carry-over from other donors' samples. What was sequenced was naive CD8+ T cells from PBMCs. V and J are TRBV6-5 and TRBJ2-7; TRBD1 aligns across 10 bases. The DNA of the CDR3 is TGTGCCAGCAGCCCGGACAGGGGGTACGAGCAGTACTTC. Protein product: CASSPDRGYEQYF.